Each of the 10 T cell receptor beta chains below was sequenced from the same sample in a study of human T cells and chemical hapten exposure (dated by TCRdb to the early 2020s). Libraries were constructed by RACE. The sequencing machine was a NextSeq 500. TCRdb cleaned the public reads at Q25 with fastp, built clones with MiXCR and kept in-frame beta chains. Each entry is one CDR3 protein sequence, shown with its most common DNA and genes. This sample comprises some 120,000 distinct CDR3 sequences, around an eighth of them detected only once. Around 1.5% of the sample is held by the ten biggest clonotypes. The time point label for this specimen denotes: patch test 1, 2 weeks after DPC sensitization. Interpreted using the paper, the treatment or condition label stands for: therapeutic diphenylcyclopropenone sensitization with weekly scalp DPC. The sample was whole blood, taken in connection with sensitization to the hapten diphenylcyclopropenone (DPC). The receptors come from a woman in her forties or fifties with alopecia areata. Some clones in this sample may be carry-over from other donors' samples.

This clonotype was recorded at least ten times. The chain employs TRBV7-9 and TRBJ1-4, with 7 positions matching TRBD1. The CDR3 spans 15 residues. The trim removed 5 bases at V and 0 bases at J, leaving 3 bases unmatched. Germline CDR1 reads SEHNR; CDR2 reads FQNEAQ (reference sequence). The CDR3 loop reads CASSLGTATNEKLFF. The CDR3 region has the DNA TGTGCCAGCAGCCTGGGGACAGCAACTAATGAAAAACTGTTTTTT.

This clonotype was seen only a few times. The chain combines TRBV29-1 with TRBJ2-3, with D possibly matching TRBD1 (5 bases). The V and J ends lost 7 bases and 2 bases respectively, with 19 bases between them. CDR3 length: 15 amino acids. CDR1 and CDR2 (germline): SQVTM, ANQGSEA. The CDR3 sequence is CSGKGQTKDTDTQYF. The CDR3 DNA reads TGCAGCGGCAAGGGGCAGACGAAAGACACAGATACGCAGTATTTT.

The J gene is TRBJ2-6, the V gene TRBV5-1; D is undetermined. Germline CDR1 reads SGHRS; CDR2 reads YFSETQ. Trimming shortened V by 1 base and J by 2 bases, and 4 bases separated the two germline ends. The CDR3 length is 14 residues. CDR3 amino acids: CASSLSPGANVLTF. CDR3 DNA sequence: TGCGCCAGCAGCTTGAGCCCTGGGGCCAACGTCCTGACTTTC. Full variable domain (remainder filled in from reference TRBV5-1 and TRBJ2-6): KAGVTQTPRYLIKTRGQQVTLSCSPISGHRSVSWYQQTPGQGLQFLFEYFSETQRNKGNFPGRFSGRQFSNSRSEMNVSTLELGDSALYLCASSLSPGANVLTFGAGSRLTVL.

This clonotype was counted ten times or more. This sequence joins TRBV6-5 and TRBJ2-1; D unclear. The CDR3 loop spans 13 amino acids. Trimming cost V 6 bases and J 8 bases, with 14 bases left between them. Germline V gene data show CDR1 as MNHEY and CDR2 as SVGAGI. The CDR3 sequence is CASSLLSAYEQFF. The CDR3 DNA reads as TGTGCCAGCAGCCTACTCTCCGCCTATGAGCAGTTCTTC.

This clonotype was seen a handful of times. The rearrangement links TRBV29-1 to TRBJ1-2; D not resolved. Trimming took off 6 bases at V and 0 bases at J, with 8 bases between the two ends. The CDR3 consists of 12 residues. Germline V gives CDR1 SQVTM, CDR2 ANQGSEA. CDR3 sequence (DNA): TGCAGCGTGTATGATCCTAACTATGGCTACACCTTC. It translates to CSVYDPNYGYTF.

The J gene is TRBJ1-1, the V gene TRBV15; tentative D call: TRBD1 (5 bases). Between the trimmed V and J ends, which lost 5 bases and 1 base, there was a span of 14 bases. Germline V gene lookup returns CDR1 LNHNV and CDR2 YYDKDF (reference sequence). The length of the CDR3 is 15 residues. Written as DNA, the CDR3 is TGTGCCACCAGCGCAACCTGGGGACCGAACACTGAAGCTTTCTTT. Protein: CATSATWGPNTEAFF.

This clonotype was picked up a small number of times. V is TRBV28 and J is TRBJ1-2; TRBD1 is a possible D gene (6 bases). This CDR3 is built from 13 residues. CDR1 and CDR2 from the germline V gene are MDHEN and SYDVKM. Trimming took off 4 bases at V and 6 bases at J, with 12 bases between the two ends. CDR3 nucleotides: TGTGCCAGCAGTTCCCAGGGGCTCGATGGCTACACCTTC. The encoded protein is CASSSQGLDGYTF.

This clonotype was picked up many times. The chain uses TRBV6-5 and TRBJ2-3; 9 bases align to TRBD2. The V segment lost 7 bases and the J segment 5 bases; nucleotides outside the gene matches: 7. Germline V gives CDR1 MNHEY, CDR2 SVGAGI. This CDR3 spans 14 amino acids. The CDR3 DNA follows: TGTGCCAGCACCGCTAGCGGGGCGGGAGATACGCAGTATTTT. It is translated as CASTASGAGDTQYF.

This clonotype showed up many times. The CDR3, as DNA: TGTGCCAGCAGTTTGGGAGGGGGCCTTCCTACAGTCCGAACAGATACGCAGTATTTT. It specifies CASSLGGGLPTVRTDTQYF. The chain employs TRBV12-3 or TRBV12-4 and TRBJ2-3; D may correspond to TRBD1 or TRBD2 (7 bases each). The CDR3 is 19 amino acids. Trimming removed 3 bases from V and 3 bases from J, with 25 bases in between.

This clonotype was found a few times. The genes are TRBV6-1 and TRBJ2-1; 11 nucleotides line up with TRBD1. Germline trimming cut 8 bases from V and 7 bases from J; bases unmatched to any gene: 10. The germline gives CDR1 MNHNS, CDR2 SASEGT. CDR3 length equals 15 residues. CDR3 protein: CASAVRTGGWNEQFF. For the CDR3, the DNA is TGTGCCAGCGCTGTCCGGACAGGGGGCTGGAATGAGCAGTTCTTC.